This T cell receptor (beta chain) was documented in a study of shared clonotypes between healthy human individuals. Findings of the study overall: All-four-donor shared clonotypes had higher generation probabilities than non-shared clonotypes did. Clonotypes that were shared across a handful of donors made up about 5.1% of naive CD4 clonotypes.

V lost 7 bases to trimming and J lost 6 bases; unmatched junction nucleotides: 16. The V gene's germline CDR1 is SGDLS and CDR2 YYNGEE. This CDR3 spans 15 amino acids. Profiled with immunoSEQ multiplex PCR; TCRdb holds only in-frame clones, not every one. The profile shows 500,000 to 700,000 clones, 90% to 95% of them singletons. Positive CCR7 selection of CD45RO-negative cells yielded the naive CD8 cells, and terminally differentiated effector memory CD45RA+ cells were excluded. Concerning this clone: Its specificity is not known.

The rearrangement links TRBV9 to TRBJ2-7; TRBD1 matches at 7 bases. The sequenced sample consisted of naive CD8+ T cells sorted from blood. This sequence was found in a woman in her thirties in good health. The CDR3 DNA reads TGTGCCAGCGACCGAAGACAGGGCGGGTTATGCGAGCAGTACTTC. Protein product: CASDRRQGGLCEQYF. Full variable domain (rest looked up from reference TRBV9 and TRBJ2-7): DSGVTQTPKHLITATGQRVTLRCSPRSGDLSVYWYQQSLDQGLQFLIQYYNGEERAKGNILERFSAQQFPDLHSELNLSSLELGDSALYFCASDRRQGGLCEQYFGPGTRLTVT.